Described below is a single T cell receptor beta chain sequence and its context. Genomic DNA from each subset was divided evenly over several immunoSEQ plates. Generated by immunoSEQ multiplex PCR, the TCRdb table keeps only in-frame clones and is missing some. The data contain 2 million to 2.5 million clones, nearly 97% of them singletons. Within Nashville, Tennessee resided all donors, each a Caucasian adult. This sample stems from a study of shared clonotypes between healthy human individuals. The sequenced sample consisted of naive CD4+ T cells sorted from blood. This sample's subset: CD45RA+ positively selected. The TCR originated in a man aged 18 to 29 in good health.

The chain's CDR3 is CASSKGLVSYNEQFF. DNA for the CDR3: TGTGCCAGCAGCAAAGGACTGGTATCCTACAATGAGCAGTTCTTC. The rearrangement joins TRBV7-3 to TRBJ2-1, with D possibly being TRBD2 (5 bases). V dropped 5 bases and J dropped 1 base, with 12 bases sitting between them. This CDR3 spans 15 amino acids. Germline V gene lookup returns CDR1 SGHTA and CDR2 FQGTGA.